This passage covers 26 T cell receptor beta chains from one sample sequenced in a study of CXCR3-negative and CXCR3-positive naive CD8 T cells. UMI-labeled TRB cDNA libraries were prepared by 5' RACE. Reprocessing the 5' RACE reads, TCRdb reports a single entry for every CDR3 protein and omits DNA. The repertoire shows 45,000 or so distinct CDR3 sequences; the top ten hold about 14%. Source material: memory CD8+ T cells from blood. All receptors come from a human donor in good health. Some clones in this sample may be carry-over from other donors' samples.

J is TRBJ2-7 and V is TRBV7-8; the TCRdb D gene call, TRBD1, has no DNA to confirm it. In germline, CDR1 is SGHVS, CDR2 FQNEAQ. This CDR3 contains 16 residues. The CDR3 spells CASSPRDRGTPYEQYF.

J is TRBJ2-1 and V is TRBV23-1; no DNA is available, so the TRBD1 call from TCRdb remains unchecked. TRBV23-1 is known as an ORF, though its function is uncertain. This CDR3 contains 15 residues. CDR3 protein: CASSLGGQGANEQFF.

The CDR3 region is CASSAGTGDPYEQYF. The genes are TRBV5-4 and TRBJ2-7; TCRdb returns TRBD1, unconfirmable since there is no DNA. Germline loops: CDR1 SGHNT, CDR2 YYREEE (reference sequence). This CDR3 region has 15 residues.

The chain links TRBV2 to TRBJ2-3; TCRdb designates TRBD2, a call that cannot be tested without DNA. Germline CDR1 is SNHLY and CDR2 is FYNNEI. This CDR3 has 15 residues. The chain's CDR3 is CASRALAGGTDTQYF.

The chain is built from TRBV4-1 and TRBJ1-2; with no DNA, the TCRdb D assignment of TRBD1 cannot be verified. Germline V gene lookup returns CDR1 MGHRA and CDR2 YSYEKL. The CDR3 runs to 14 residues. CDR3 amino acids: CASSQGQVSYGYTF.

V usage is TRBV6-5 and J usage is TRBJ1-5; absent DNA, TCRdb's TRBD1 call cannot be checked. Germline assignment: CDR1 MNHEY and CDR2 SVGAGI. The CDR3 contains 15 residues. This CDR3 is CASSPVQGSNQPQHF.

This rearrangement joins TRBV29-1 to TRBJ2-1; TCRdb gives TRBD1 as the D gene, but with no DNA this cannot be confirmed. Germline V gene sequence: CDR1 SQVTM, CDR2 ANQGSEA. The CDR3 runs to 16 residues. Here the CDR3 reads CSVYGMAGTSDNEQFF.

This chain links TRBV29-1 with TRBJ2-3; lacking DNA, the TRBD1 call made by TCRdb goes unchecked. Germline CDR1 is SQVTM and CDR2 is ANQGSEA. This CDR3 has 15 residues. CDR3 sequence reads: CSVVARGTWMHTQYF.

This chain uses TRBV4-2 with TRBJ1-4; TCRdb's D gene call, TRBD1, goes unchecked for lack of DNA. The germline V gene encodes CDR1 LGHNA and CDR2 YNFKEQ. There are 13 residues in the CDR3. CDR3 sequence reads: CASSRDMDEKLFF.

The chain uses TRBV29-1 and TRBJ1-2; lacking DNA, the TRBD1 call made by TCRdb goes unchecked. The CDR3 loop spans 12 amino acids. Germline lookup yields CDR1 SQVTM and CDR2 ANQGSEA. The CDR3 is CSVRQDINGYTF. Complete variable domain (other parts from reference TRBV29-1 and TRBJ1-2): SAVISQKPSRDICQRGTSLTIQCQVDSQVTMMFWYRQQPGQSLTLIATANQGSEATYESGFVIDKFPISRPNLTFSTLTVSNMSPEDSSIYLCSVRQDINGYTFGSGTRLTVV.

The rearrangement uses TRBV29-1 and TRBJ2-1; TCRdb gives TRBD2 as the D gene, but with no DNA this cannot be confirmed. CDR1 is SQVTM and CDR2 is ANQGSEA in the germline V gene. CDR3 length equals 16 residues. The CDR3: CSVEILAGGPYNEQFF.

The rearrangement links TRBV11-2 to TRBJ2-1; TCRdb's D call of TRBD2 is untestable without DNA. Germline CDR1 and CDR2: SGHAT and FQNNGV. This CDR3 is 15 amino acids long. The CDR3 loop reads CASSGLAGGYNEQFF.

The chain links TRBV3-1 to TRBJ2-7; there is no DNA to check the TCRdb D call of TRBD2. Germline V lookup: CDR1 LGHDT, CDR2 YNNKEL (reference sequence). This CDR3 is 14 amino acids long. CDR3 protein: CASSQGETTYEQYF.

The CDR3 here is CSVSGSANTGELFF. V and J are TRBV29-1 and TRBJ2-2. The length of the CDR3 is 14 residues. CDR1 is SQVTM, CDR2 ANQGSEA, per germline.

The V call is TRBV20-1, the J call TRBJ2-5; TCRdb reports TRBD2, a call that lacks DNA to check it against. Germline values: CDR1 DFQATT, CDR2 SNEGSKA (reference sequence). The CDR3 extends over 16 amino acids. CDR3 residues: CSARDRLAGAYETQYF.

The chain uses TRBV5-6 and TRBJ2-5. Germline V gene lookup returns CDR1 SGHDT and CDR2 YYEEEE. CDR3 length: 14 amino acids. The CDR3 reads CASSPAEGEETQYF.

The rearrangement links TRBV6-2 or TRBV6-3 to TRBJ2-6. This CDR3 has 15 amino acids. Germline CDR1 and CDR2: MNHEY and SVGEGT. The CDR3 spells CASSKEGSGANVLTF.

The chain uses TRBV6-2 or TRBV6-3 and TRBJ2-5; TCRdb's D gene call, TRBD1, goes unchecked for lack of DNA. This CDR3 region has 12 residues. Germline assignment: CDR1 MNHEY and CDR2 SVGEGT. CDR3 protein: CASTPGSETQYF.

The chain recombines TRBV28 with TRBJ1-5. CDR3 length equals 14 residues. CDR1 is MDHEN, CDR2 SYDVKM, per germline. CDR3 in amino acids: CASSFSTGNQPQHF.

This sequence joins TRBV29-1 and TRBJ2-3; TCRdb reports TRBD1, a call that lacks DNA to check it against. CDR1 and CDR2 from the germline V gene are SQVTM and ANQGSEA. CDR3 length equals 14 residues. CDR3 residues: CSVDPLQSTDTQYF.

The V gene is TRBV7-2, the J gene TRBJ2-7; the D call from TCRdb, TRBD2, cannot be confirmed without DNA. From germline, CDR1 is SGHTA and CDR2 FQGNSA. This CDR3 spans 13 amino acids. The CDR3 protein is CASSLPMRVEQYF.

The gene calls are TRBV6-2 or TRBV6-3 and TRBJ1-6; lacking DNA, the TRBD1 call made by TCRdb goes unchecked. The CDR3 sequence is 14 residues long. Germline lookup yields CDR1 MNHEY and CDR2 SVGEGT. This chain's CDR3 is CASSDDRDRSPLHF.

The rearrangement uses TRBV7-2 and TRBJ2-2; TCRdb reports TRBD1, a call that lacks DNA to check it against. Germline V lookup: CDR1 SGHTA, CDR2 FQGNSA. This CDR3 is 13 amino acids long. The CDR3 protein is CASSLATGWSLFF.

The chain combines TRBV6-4 with TRBJ2-2. Looked up from germline, CDR1 is MRHNA and CDR2 is SNTAGT. CDR3 size: 13 residues. CDR3: CASSDSSSGELFF.

V and J are TRBV7-2 and TRBJ2-3. There are 17 residues in the CDR3. Germline V lookup: CDR1 SGHTA, CDR2 FQGNSA. CDR3 sequence reads: CASSSKGRLVISDTQYF.

The CDR3 loop reads CASHQPRLEGDEQFF. This sequence joins TRBV11-2 and TRBJ2-1; absent DNA, TCRdb's TRBD2 call cannot be checked. Per germline, CDR1 SGHAT and CDR2 FQNNGV. This CDR3 is 15 amino acids long. The full variable domain, its missing parts supplied by reference TRBV11-2 and TRBJ2-1, is EAGVAQSPRYKIIEKRQSVAFWCNPISGHATLYWYQQILGQGPKLLIQFQNNGVVDDSQLPKDRFSAERLKGVDSTLKIQPAKLEDSAVYLCASHQPRLEGDEQFFGPGTRLTVL.